This TCR beta chain comes out of a study of radiotherapy plus CTLA-4 blockade in lung cancer. For the study at large: 15% to 20% of enrolled patients responded objectively, and about 31% had disease control.

CDR1 SEHNR and CDR2 FQNEAQ come from the germline V gene (reference sequence). The CDR3 loop spans 15 amino acids. V shed 5 bases and J 9 bases; nucleotides not matched to a gene: 12. Assay used: immunoSEQ multiplex PCR; TCRdb lists only in-frame clones, some missing. The sample consists of some 70,000 clones, about four fifths of them appearing once. A few counts support this clone. Antigen specificity is unknown. Study-level points and caveats: Among blood TCR repertoires after radiotherapy plus ipilimumab, tumor-derived clones expanded. Early clone dynamics of blood T cells, plus interferon-beta, reportedly predicted response best.

Those with chemo-refractory metastatic non-small-cell lung cancer were treated with focal radiation combined with CTLA-4 blockade using ipilimumab. Sample: peripheral blood, taken from a patient treated with radiotherapy plus ipilimumab. The TCR originated in a human donor with non-small cell lung cancer who had a partial response to radiotherapy plus ipilimumab. J is TRBJ2-1 and V is TRBV7-9, with TRBD2 matching 8 bases. The CDR3 nucleotides read TGTGCCAGCAGCAAGAGCGGGGCGGGAGGCGGTGAGCAGTTCTTC. Its protein product is CASSKSGAGGGEQFF.